One sample yielded the 25 T cell receptor beta chains listed below, sequenced in a study of early T cells in non-severe SARS-CoV-2 infection. One entry per CDR3 protein, called by TCRdb with MiXCR from the 5' RACE reads. This sample carries approximately 30,000 distinct CDR3 sequences, under 7% of them seen once, and the ten largest clones take about a fifth. Sequenced material: whole blood. These receptors all come from an adult who was a healthcare worker with PCR-confirmed SARS-CoV-2 infection or an uninfected control (not recorded which).

This clonotype was counted between two and nine times. V gene TRBV9 combines with J gene TRBJ2-2, with a weak D call TRBD1 (5 bases). The CDR3 runs 15 residues. The V end lost 0 bases, the J end lost 7 bases, and 13 bases lay between the germline ends. CDR1 and CDR2 (germline): SGDLS, YYNGEE. Here the CDR3 DNA reads TGTGCCAGCAGCGTAGACGGGCAGGGCGTCGGGGAGCTGTTTTTT. Residues: CASSVDGQGVGELFF.

This clonotype showed up many times. The CDR3 is CATSDSPVADTQYF. The CDR3 DNA reads TGTGCCACCAGTGATTCCCCCGTTGCAGATACGCAGTATTTT. The J gene is TRBJ2-3, the V gene TRBV24-1; D not certain. CDR1 is KGHDR, CDR2 SFDVKD, per germline. The CDR3 sequence is 14 residues long. The V end was cut by 2 bases, the J end by 4 bases, with 9 bases between.

This clonotype was detected a few times. The chain employs TRBV30 and TRBJ2-7, with TRBD2 as a possible D gene (7 bases). Trimming stripped 4 bases from V and 1 base from J, with 14 bases between. The CDR3 has 14 amino acids. Germline CDR1 is GTSNPN and CDR2 is SVGIG (reference sequence). The CDR3 region is CAWKFAGASYEQYF. The CDR3, as DNA: TGTGCCTGGAAATTCGCGGGGGCTTCCTACGAGCAGTACTTC.

This clonotype occurred a few times. This sequence joins TRBV5-1 and TRBJ2-7; unclear D gene. Trimming left V 0 bases short and J 2 bases short, with 9 bases between. CDR3 length: 14 residues. The germline gives CDR1 SGHRS, CDR2 YFSETQ. This chain's CDR3 is CASSLEVPTYEQYF. For the CDR3, the DNA is TGCGCCAGCAGCTTGGAGGTTCCTACCTACGAGCAGTACTTC.

This clonotype was counted only a few times. The chain couples TRBV6-2 or TRBV6-3 to TRBJ2-1, with TRBD2 matching over 10 bases. V dropped 8 bases and J dropped 4; count of bases not matched to a gene: 5. The CDR3 length is 14 residues. Germline loops: CDR1 MNHEY, CDR2 SVGEGT. The CDR3 spells CASHLAGAYNEQFF. CDR3 nucleotide sequence: TGTGCCAGCCATCTAGCGGGGGCATACAATGAGCAGTTCTTC.

As to this clonotype: This may arise from a read error, as a much more abundant clone is one base away. V gene TRBV12-3 or TRBV12-4 combines with J gene TRBJ2-1, with D hard to call. The CDR3 is made up of 11 amino acids. CDR3 loop: CAGSVSGEQFF. The DNA for the CDR3 is TGTGCCGGCAGTGTATCCGGGGAGCAGTTCTTC.

This clonotype was counted only a few times. The rearrangement links TRBV27 to TRBJ1-5, with D maybe TRBD1 (6 bases). Germline V gives CDR1 MNHEY, CDR2 SMNVEV (reference sequence). V lost 5 bases to trimming and J lost 7 bases, with 15 bases between them. CDR3 length equals 14 residues. The CDR3 coding sequence is TGTGCCAGCAGTGTACAGGGTTCGGCGCAGCCCCAGCATTTT. Amino acid sequence: CASSVQGSAQPQHF.

In its sample, this clonotype was seen many times. The J gene is TRBJ2-6, the V gene TRBV28, with TRBD1 matching over 7 bases. Trimming removed 4 bases from V and 0 bases from J; junction bases left unmatched: 9. Germline CDR1 MDHEN, CDR2 SYDVKM. This CDR3 contains 18 residues. The CDR3 DNA follows: TGTGCCAGCAGTTCGCCGGGACAGCCGTTCTCTGGGGCCAACGTCCTGACTTTC. Translated: CASSSPGQPFSGANVLTF.

The chain links TRBV4-2 to TRBJ2-5, with 9 positions matching TRBD1. Germline V gives CDR1 LGHNA, CDR2 YNFKEQ. This CDR3 has 14 amino acids. V shed 0 bases and J 5 bases; nucleotides not matched to a gene: 1. CDR3 protein: CASSQEGQGETQYF. CDR3 coding DNA: TGTGCCAGCAGCCAAGAAGGACAGGGGGAGACCCAGTACTTC.

In its sample, this clonotype was seen many times. V usage is TRBV20-1 and J usage is TRBJ1-2; 8 bases align to TRBD1. Per the germline V gene, CDR1 is DFQATT and CDR2 is SNEGSKA (reference sequence). The junction had 4 bases not matched to a gene; V was cut back by 6 bases and J by 1 base. The CDR3 has 13 amino acids. The CDR3 nucleotides read TGCAGTGCCCGACAGGGGAATAACTATGGCTACACCTTC. Translation gives CSARQGNNYGYTF.

The gene calls are TRBV4-1 and TRBJ2-7; 7 positions match TRBD1. V gave up 0 bases and J gave up 2 bases; unmatched junction bases: 7. Per the germline V gene, CDR1 is MGHRA and CDR2 is YSYEKL. This CDR3 comprises 16 residues. The CDR3 bases are TGCGCCAGCAGCCAAGATCAGGGCAGGGGGACCTACGAGCAGTACTTC. Translation: CASSQDQGRGTYEQYF.

This clonotype was counted many times. This CDR3 reads CASSPLGGRKNEQFF. CDR3 DNA: TGTGCCAGCTCACCCCTAGGGGGGCGTAAGAATGAGCAGTTCTTC. The genes are TRBV18 and TRBJ2-1; D may match TRBD1 or TRBD2 (6 bases each). The CDR3 totals 15 residues. Germline values: CDR1 KGHSH, CDR2 LQKENI. Trimming shortened V by 3 bases and J by 7 bases, and 16 bases separated the two germline ends.

This chain uses TRBV6-5 with TRBJ1-6; D unclear. Germline loops: CDR1 MNHEY, CDR2 SVGAGI. The CDR3 sequence is 17 residues long. V lost 6 bases to trimming and J lost 0 bases, with 15 bases between them. The CDR3 region is CASSAQPSSSYNSPLHF. CDR3 sequence (DNA): TGTGCCAGCAGCGCACAGCCATCTAGCTCCTATAATTCACCCCTCCACTTT.

There are many counts of this clonotype. This chain links TRBV18 with TRBJ2-1; 7 nucleotides align to TRBD1. The CDR3 spans 15 residues. CDR1 is KGHSH, CDR2 LQKENI, per germline. The trim removed 6 bases at V and 4 bases at J, leaving 9 bases unmatched. CDR3 in amino acids: CASSVGQESYNEQFF. CDR3 DNA sequence: TGTGCCAGCTCCGTAGGACAGGAGTCTTACAATGAGCAGTTCTTC.

This clonotype was seen repeatedly, ten times or more. V is TRBV5-6 and J is TRBJ2-1; weak D call: TRBD2 (6 bases). The V and J ends lost 2 bases and 1 base respectively, with 16 bases between them. The CDR3 spans 17 residues. CDR1 SGHDT and CDR2 YYEEEE come from the germline V gene. Here the CDR3 DNA reads TGTGCCAGCAGCTTATGGTTGGAGGGATCGTCCTACAATGAGCAGTTCTTC. This sequence encodes CASSLWLEGSSYNEQFF. Using reference TRBV5-6 and TRBJ2-1 for the parts outside the CDR3, the full variable domain is DAGVTQSPTHLIKTRGQQVTLRCSPKSGHDTVSWYQQALGQGPQFIFQYYEEEERQRGNFPDRFSGHQFPNYSSELNVNALLLGDSALYLCASSLWLEGSSYNEQFFGPGTRLTVL.

This clonotype was seen at least ten times. The chain carries TRBV11-2 and TRBJ2-7; no clear D gene. CDR3 length: 14 amino acids. The germline gives CDR1 SGHAT, CDR2 FQNNGV. Trimming removed 3 bases at V and 0 bases at J, with 9 bases between. In DNA form, the CDR3 reads TGTGCCAGCAGCTTCTCCGACGCCTCCTACGAGCAGTACTTC. Residues: CASSFSDASYEQYF.

The V call is TRBV5-4, the J call TRBJ2-3; 7 bases are a match to TRBD2. Germline CDR1 SGHNT, CDR2 YYREEE (reference sequence). The CDR3 has 14 amino acids. With V trimmed by 4 bases and J by 4 bases, 6 bases remained unmatched. The CDR3 sequence is CASSTRLAPDTQYF. The CDR3 nucleotides read TGTGCCAGCAGCACCAGACTAGCTCCAGATACGCAGTATTTT.

This clonotype is judged medium-sized. The CDR3 sequence: CSAWTEIPSYNEQFF. Written as DNA, the CDR3 is TGCAGTGCGTGGACAGAAATTCCCTCCTACAATGAGCAGTTCTTC. The gene calls are TRBV20-1 and TRBJ2-1; perhaps TRBD1 as D (6 bases). The CDR3 runs to 15 residues. Per germline, CDR1 DFQATT and CDR2 SNEGSKA (reference sequence). Trimming left V 6 bases short and J 0 bases short, with 15 bases between.

This clonotype was counted only a few times. V usage is TRBV20-1 and J usage is TRBJ2-3, with TRBD2 as a possible D gene (7 bases). Germline lookup yields CDR1 DFQATT and CDR2 SNEGSKA (reference sequence). V dropped 5 bases and J dropped 4 bases, with 10 bases sitting between them. The length of the CDR3 is 12 residues. CDR3 sequence reads: CSARGASDTQYF. CDR3 in DNA: TGCAGTGCTCGGGGGGCCTCAGATACGCAGTATTTT.

This clonotype was seen more than once but under ten times. V is TRBV12-3 or TRBV12-4 and J is TRBJ1-3; TRBD1 might be the D (5 bases). CDR3 length: 15 amino acids. V was trimmed by 2 bases and J by 2 bases, leaving 10 bases between them. CDR3 protein: CASSLRDPTGNTIYF. CDR3 sequence (DNA): TGTGCCAGCAGTTTAAGGGACCCAACTGGAAACACCATATATTTT.

The chain carries TRBV12-3 or TRBV12-4 and TRBJ2-1; 7 bases are a match to TRBD1. The CDR3 runs 12 residues. Trimming removed 6 bases from V and 10 bases from J; junction bases left unmatched: 6. The CDR3 here is CASSTGEGEQFF. CDR3 DNA: TGTGCCAGCAGCACAGGGGAAGGGGAGCAGTTCTTC.

This clonotype was observed at least ten times. The rearrangement uses TRBV20-1 and TRBJ2-1, with 8 bases aligning to TRBD2. Trimming removed 4 bases from V and 4 bases from J; junction bases left unmatched: 9. CDR3 length: 15 amino acids. Germline CDR1 reads DFQATT; CDR2 reads SNEGSKA (reference sequence). CDR3 DNA sequence: TGCAGTGCTACCGTGACGAGCGGGAGTTACAATGAGCAGTTCTTC. Protein: CSATVTSGSYNEQFF.

This chain uses TRBV6-6 with TRBJ2-7, with a weak D call TRBD2 (6 bases). CDR3 size: 15 residues. Deletions cut 5 bases from V and 2 bases from J, with 16 bases between. The germline gives CDR1 MNHNY, CDR2 SVGAGI (reference sequence). DNA of the CDR3: TGTGCCAGCAGTCCCGGGACTTGGGGGGCCTACGAGCAGTACTTC. It encodes CASSPGTWGAYEQYF.

This clonotype showed up many times. This chain links TRBV20-1 with TRBJ2-7, with 10 bases lining up with TRBD2. The CDR3 consists of 13 residues. V trimming: 6 bases; J trimming: 0 bases; junction bases outside the gene matches: 2. CDR1 and CDR2 from the germline V gene are DFQATT and SNEGSKA (reference sequence). In DNA form, the CDR3 reads TGCAGTGCCGTAGCGGGAGGCTCCTACGAGCAGTACTTC. Protein product: CSAVAGGSYEQYF.

This chain connects TRBV5-5 to TRBJ2-6; no clear D. V was clipped by 4 bases and J by 0 bases, with 11 bases between them. This CDR3 has 16 amino acids. The V gene's germline CDR1 is SGHKS and CDR2 YYEKEE (reference sequence). The CDR3 DNA is TGTGCCAGCAGCCCGGACGGTTACTCTGGGGCCAACGTCCTGACTTTC. This gives the protein CASSPDGYSGANVLTF.